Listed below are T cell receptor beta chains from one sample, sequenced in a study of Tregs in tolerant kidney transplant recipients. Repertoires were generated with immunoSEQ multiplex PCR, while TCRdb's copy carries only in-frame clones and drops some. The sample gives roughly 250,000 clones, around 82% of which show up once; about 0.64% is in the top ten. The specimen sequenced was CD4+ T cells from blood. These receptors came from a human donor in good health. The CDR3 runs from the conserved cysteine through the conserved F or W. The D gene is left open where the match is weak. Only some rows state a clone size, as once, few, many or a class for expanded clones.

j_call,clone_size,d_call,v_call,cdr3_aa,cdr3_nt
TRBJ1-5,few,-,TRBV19,CASSIVGNQPQHF,TGTGCCAGTAGTATAGTCGGGAATCAGCCCCAGCATTTT
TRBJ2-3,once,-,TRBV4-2,CASSQQTRDTQYF,TGTGCCAGCAGCCAACAAACAAGAGATACGCAGTATTTT
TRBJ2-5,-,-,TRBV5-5,CASSWDGVKRTQYF,TGTGCCAGCAGCTGGGACGGGGTTAAGAGAACCCAGTACTTC
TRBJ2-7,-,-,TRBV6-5,CASSIQPGSEQYF,TGTGCCAGCAGTATTCAGCCGGGGAGCGAGCAGTACTTC
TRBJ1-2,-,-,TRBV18,CASSPPQGPGRHGSYTF,TGTGCCAGCTCACCACCCCAAGGACCGGGGCGCCATGGGAGCTACACCTTC
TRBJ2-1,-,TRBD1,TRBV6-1,CASSGSIQGLRSYNEQFF,TGTGCCAGCAGTGGATCCATACAGGGGCTTCGCTCCTACAATGAGCAGTTCTTC
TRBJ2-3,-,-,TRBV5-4,CASSPGPERDTQYF,TGTGCCAGCAGCCCGGGACCAGAAAGGGATACGCAGTATTTT
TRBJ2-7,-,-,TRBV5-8,CASSLPVVAPRYF,TGTGCCAGCAGCCTGCCGGTGGTGGCCCCTCGGTACTTC
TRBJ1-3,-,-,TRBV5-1,CASSLGGSGNTIYF,TGCGCCAGCAGCTTGGGGGGATCTGGAAACACCATATATTTT
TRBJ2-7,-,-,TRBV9,CASSVQDGSYEQYF,TGTGCCAGCAGCGTCCAGGACGGATCCTACGAGCAGTACTTC
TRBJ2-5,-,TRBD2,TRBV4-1,CASSQLIAGGPETQYF,TGCGCCAGCAGCCAGCTCATAGCGGGGGGCCCGGAGACCCAGTACTTC
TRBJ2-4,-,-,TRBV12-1,CASSFVRGGSDLAKNIQYF,TGTGCCAGCAGCTTTGTGCGCGGGGGGTCCGATCTAGCCAAAAACATTCAGTACTTC
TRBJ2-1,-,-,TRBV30,CAWTRQDNEQFF,TGTGCCTGGACGAGGCAGGACAATGAGCAGTTCTTC
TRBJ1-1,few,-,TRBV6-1,CASRDPPTEAFF,TGTGCCAGCAGGGACCCTCCGACTGAAGCTTTCTTT
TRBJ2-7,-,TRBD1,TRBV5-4,CASSPGGTGISYEQYF,TGTGCCAGCAGCCCGGGCGGGACAGGGATTTCCTACGAGCAGTACTTC
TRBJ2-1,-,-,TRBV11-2,CASSFIGGGRYNEQFF,TGTGCCAGCAGCTTTATAGGGGGGGGCCGCTACAATGAGCAGTTCTTC
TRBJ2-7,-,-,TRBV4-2,CASSQGWARGTGAYEQYF,TGTGCCAGCAGCCAAGGGTGGGCGCGGGGAACGGGCGCCTACGAGCAGTACTTC